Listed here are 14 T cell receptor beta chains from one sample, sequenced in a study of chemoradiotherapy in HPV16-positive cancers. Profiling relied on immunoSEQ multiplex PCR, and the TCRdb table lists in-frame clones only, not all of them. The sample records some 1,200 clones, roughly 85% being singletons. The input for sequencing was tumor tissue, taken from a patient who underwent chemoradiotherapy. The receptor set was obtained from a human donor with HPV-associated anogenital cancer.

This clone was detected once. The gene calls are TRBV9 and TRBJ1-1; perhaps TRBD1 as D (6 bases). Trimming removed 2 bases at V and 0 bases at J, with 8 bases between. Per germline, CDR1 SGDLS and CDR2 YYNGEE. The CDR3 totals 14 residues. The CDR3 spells CASSVGHLNTEAFF. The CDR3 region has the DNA TGTGCCAGCAGCGTGGGACACCTGAACACTGAAGCTTTCTTT.

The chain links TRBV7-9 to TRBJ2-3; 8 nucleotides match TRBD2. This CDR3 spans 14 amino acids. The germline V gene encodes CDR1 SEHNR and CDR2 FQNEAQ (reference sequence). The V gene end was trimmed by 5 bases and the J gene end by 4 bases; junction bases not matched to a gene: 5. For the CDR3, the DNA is TGTGCCAGCAGCCAAAGCGGGGGAGCAGATACGCAGTATTTT. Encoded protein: CASSQSGGADTQYF.

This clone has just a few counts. CDR3 loop: CASSLVPGTGSGHIATNEKLFF. CDR3 nucleotides: TGCGCCAGCAGCTTGGTACCCGGGACAGGGAGCGGACATATTGCAACTAATGAAAAACTGTTTTTT. The V and J genes are TRBV5-1 and TRBJ1-4; TRBD1 aligns across 9 bases. The CDR3 spans 22 residues. V was pared by 0 bases and J by 0 bases, with 18 bases of the junction left unmatched. Looked up from germline, CDR1 is SGHRS and CDR2 is YFSETQ.

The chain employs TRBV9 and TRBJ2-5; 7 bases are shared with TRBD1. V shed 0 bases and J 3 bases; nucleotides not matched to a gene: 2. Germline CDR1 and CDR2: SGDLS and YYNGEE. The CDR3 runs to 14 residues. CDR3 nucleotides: TGTGCCAGCAGCGTAGGGGGACAGAAAGAGACCCAGTACTTC. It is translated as CASSVGGQKETQYF.

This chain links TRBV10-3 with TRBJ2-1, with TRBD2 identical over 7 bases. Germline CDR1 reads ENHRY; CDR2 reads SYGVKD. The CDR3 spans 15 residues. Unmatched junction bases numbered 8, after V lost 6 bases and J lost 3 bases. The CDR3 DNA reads TGTGCCATCAGAAGCGGGACTACCGACTACAATGAGCAGTTCTTC. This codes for CAIRSGTTDYNEQFF.

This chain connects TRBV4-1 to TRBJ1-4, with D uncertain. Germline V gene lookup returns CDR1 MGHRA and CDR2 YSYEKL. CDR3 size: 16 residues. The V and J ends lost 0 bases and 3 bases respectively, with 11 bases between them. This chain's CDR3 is CASSQEYGKANEKLFF. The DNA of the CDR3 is TGCGCCAGCAGCCAAGAGTACGGAAAGGCTAATGAAAAACTGTTTTTT.

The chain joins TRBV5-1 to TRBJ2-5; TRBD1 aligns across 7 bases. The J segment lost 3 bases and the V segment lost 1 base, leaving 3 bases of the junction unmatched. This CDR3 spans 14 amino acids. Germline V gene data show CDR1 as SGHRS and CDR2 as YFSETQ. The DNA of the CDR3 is TGCGCCAGCAGCTTGCTTACAGGGGAAGAGACCCAGTACTTC. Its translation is CASSLLTGEETQYF.

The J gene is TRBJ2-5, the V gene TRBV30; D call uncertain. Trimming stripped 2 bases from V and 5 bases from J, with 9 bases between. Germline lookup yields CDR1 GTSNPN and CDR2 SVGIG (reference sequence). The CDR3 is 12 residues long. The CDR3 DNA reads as TGTGCCTGGAGTCCCTTAAGCGAGACCCAGTACTTC. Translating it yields CAWSPLSETQYF.

The CDR3 DNA sequence: TGTGCCAGCTCACCCACAGGGGAGGCTAATGAAAAACTGTTTTTT. Translated: CASSPTGEANEKLFF. The chain links TRBV18 to TRBJ1-4, with 7 bases fitting TRBD1. The V gene end was trimmed by 3 bases and the J gene end by 3 bases; junction bases not matched to a gene: 4. Germline CDR1 is KGHSH and CDR2 is LQKENI. The CDR3 loop spans 15 amino acids.

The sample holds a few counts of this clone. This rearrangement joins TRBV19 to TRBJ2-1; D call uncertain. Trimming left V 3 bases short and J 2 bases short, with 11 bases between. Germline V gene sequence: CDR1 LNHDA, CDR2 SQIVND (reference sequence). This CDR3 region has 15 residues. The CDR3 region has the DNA TGTGCCAGTAGTATGGGCCAGCAGACCTACAATGAGCAGTTCTTC. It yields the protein CASSMGQQTYNEQFF. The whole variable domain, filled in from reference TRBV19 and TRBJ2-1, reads DGGITQSPKYLFRKEGQNVTLSCEQNLNHDAMYWYRQDPGQGLRLIYYSQIVNDFQKGDIAEGYSVSREKKESFPLTVTSAQKNPTAFYLCASSMGQQTYNEQFFGPGTRLTVL.

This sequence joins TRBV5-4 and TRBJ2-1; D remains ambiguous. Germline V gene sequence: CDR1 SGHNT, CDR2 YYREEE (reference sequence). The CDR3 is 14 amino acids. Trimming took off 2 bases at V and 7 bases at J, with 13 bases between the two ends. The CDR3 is CASSLAGLRNEQFF. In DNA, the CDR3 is TGTGCCAGCAGCTTAGCCGGGCTTAGAAATGAGCAGTTCTTC.

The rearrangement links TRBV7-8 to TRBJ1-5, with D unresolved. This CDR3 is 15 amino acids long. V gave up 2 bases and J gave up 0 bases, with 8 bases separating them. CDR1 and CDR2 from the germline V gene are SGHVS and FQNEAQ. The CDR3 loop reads CASSLNGNSNQPQHF. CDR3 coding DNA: TGTGCCAGCAGCTTAAACGGAAATAGCAATCAGCCCCAGCATTTT.

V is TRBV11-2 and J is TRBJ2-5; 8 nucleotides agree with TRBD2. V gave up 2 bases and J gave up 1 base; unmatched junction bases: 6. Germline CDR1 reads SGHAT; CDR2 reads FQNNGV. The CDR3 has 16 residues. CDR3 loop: CASSLRLGTSQETQYF. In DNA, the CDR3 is TGTGCCAGCAGCTTACGTTTGGGGACTAGCCAAGAGACCCAGTACTTC. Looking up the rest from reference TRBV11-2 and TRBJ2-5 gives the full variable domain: EAGVAQSPRYKIIEKRQSVAFWCNPISGHATLYWYQQILGQGPKLLIQFQNNGVVDDSQLPKDRFSAERLKGVDSTLKIQPAKLEDSAVYLCASSLRLGTSQETQYFGPGTRLLVL.

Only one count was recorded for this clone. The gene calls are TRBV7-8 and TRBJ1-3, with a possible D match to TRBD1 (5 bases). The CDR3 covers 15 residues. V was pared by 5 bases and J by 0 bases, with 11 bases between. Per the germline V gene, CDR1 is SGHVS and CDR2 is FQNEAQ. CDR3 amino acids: CASSVQGFSGNTIYF. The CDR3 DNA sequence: TGTGCCAGCAGCGTCCAGGGTTTCTCTGGAAACACCATATATTTT.